The sequence of this T cell receptor beta chain was determined in a study of blood T cell repertoires in COVID-19. Background on the study: The United States, Italy and Spain provided the acute and convalescent COVID-19 samples. In each case, the material was cDNA or gDNA derived from T cells, B-cell-depleted T cells, or PBMCs.

The length of the CDR3 is 15 residues. Trimming pared 4 bases from V and 0 bases from J, leaving 12 bases between. Germline V lookup: CDR1 SQVTM, CDR2 ANQGSEA. Original processing notes: Reference gene primers were amplified, and this amplification served to estimate nucleated cell counts. Produced via immunoSEQ multiplex PCR; TCRdb's table is partial and in-frame only. The DNA was the basis for D and trimming; V, J and clone size are from that table. This table has about 220,000 clones, roughly 87% appearing once. The gene calls are TRBV29-1 and TRBJ2-2; possible D gene TRBD2, 7 bases. The TCR comes from a man aged 35 to 55 with active or convalescent COVID-19. Sequences were obtained from peripheral blood. CDR3 nucleotide sequence: TGCAGCGTTGTTTGGGGGGGCACGAACACCGGGGAGCTGTTTTTT. Its translation: CSVVWGGTNTGELFF.